These T cell receptor beta chains were read from a single sample in a study of cytomegalovirus exposure and HLA in healthy donors. Generated by immunoSEQ multiplex PCR, the TCRdb table keeps only in-frame clones and is missing some. The sample consists of more than 100,000 clones, roughly 90% of them appearing once. Sequencing was performed on PBMCs. These receptors came from a young woman in good health and CMV-seropositive. Each CDR3 is given with its conserved first and last residue. The order of the fields is clone size, CDR3 length, V gene, D gene, J gene, CDR3 protein, CDR3 DNA. The D gene is left open where the match is weak. Clone size, where shown, is once, few, many, or a class for clones that have expanded.

clone_size: -; cdr3_length: 13; v_call: TRBV7-8; d_call: TRBD1; j_call: TRBJ1-4; cdr3_aa: CASRRTGYEKLFF; cdr3_nt: TGTGCCAGCCGACGGACAGGGTATGAAAAACTGTTTTTT
clone_size: -; cdr3_length: 14; v_call: TRBV5-5; d_call: -; j_call: TRBJ1-1; cdr3_aa: CASSWARDWTEAFF; cdr3_nt: TGTGCCAGCAGCTGGGCGAGGGATTGGACTGAAGCTTTCTTT
clone_size: -; cdr3_length: 18; v_call: TRBV4-1; d_call: TRBD2; j_call: TRBJ2-2; cdr3_aa: CASSPRVSGNPNTGELFF; cdr3_nt: TGCGCCAGCAGCCCTCGCGTTAGCGGGAACCCGAACACCGGGGAGCTGTTTTTT
clone_size: once; cdr3_length: 14; v_call: TRBV25-1; d_call: -; j_call: TRBJ2-1; cdr3_aa: CASSDQVYSNEQFF; cdr3_nt: TGTGCCAGCAGTGATCAGGTTTATTCCAATGAGCAGTTCTTC
clone_size: -; cdr3_length: 12; v_call: TRBV5-1; d_call: -; j_call: TRBJ2-7; cdr3_aa: CASSPTGDEQYF; cdr3_nt: TGCGCCAGCAGCCCCACGGGAGACGAGCAGTACTTC
clone_size: once; cdr3_length: 14; v_call: TRBV4-1; d_call: -; j_call: TRBJ2-1; cdr3_aa: CASSQAGIGTNQFF; cdr3_nt: TGCGCCAGCAGCCAAGCGGGGATCGGGACAAATCAGTTCTTC
clone_size: -; cdr3_length: 18; v_call: TRBV7-6; d_call: TRBD2; j_call: TRBJ2-5; cdr3_aa: CASSSRQGGTSTGETQYF; cdr3_nt: TGTGCCAGCAGCTCCCGCCAGGGCGGGACTAGCACAGGGGAGACCCAGTACTTC
clone_size: -; cdr3_length: 15; v_call: TRBV6-5; d_call: TRBD1; j_call: TRBJ2-2; cdr3_aa: CASSLGQGWTGELFF; cdr3_nt: TGTGCCAGCAGTCTTGGACAGGGGTGGACCGGGGAGCTGTTTTTT
clone_size: -; cdr3_length: 14; v_call: TRBV10-2; d_call: TRBD1; j_call: TRBJ1-4; cdr3_aa: CASSEWGQGGELFF; cdr3_nt: TGCGCCAGCAGTGAGTGGGGACAGGGGGGCGAACTGTTTTTT
clone_size: once; cdr3_length: 15; v_call: TRBV4-2; d_call: -; j_call: TRBJ1-5; cdr3_aa: CASSPHSAGDQPQHF; cdr3_nt: TGTGCCAGCAGCCCCCACAGCGCAGGGGATCAGCCCCAGCATTTT
clone_size: -; cdr3_length: 16; v_call: TRBV11-3; d_call: TRBD2; j_call: TRBJ2-3; cdr3_aa: CASSLRSGRDGDTQYF; cdr3_nt: TGTGCCAGCAGCTTGCGTAGCGGGAGGGATGGAGATACGCAGTATTTT
clone_size: once; cdr3_length: 19; v_call: TRBV4-1; d_call: TRBD1; j_call: TRBJ2-1; cdr3_aa: CASSQDYLRGQGARNEQFF; cdr3_nt: TGCGCCAGCAGCCAAGACTACTTAAGGGGACAGGGGGCGCGGAATGAGCAGTTCTTC
clone_size: -; cdr3_length: 15; v_call: TRBV5-4; d_call: TRBD1; j_call: TRBJ1-2; cdr3_aa: CASSLGGTGNYGYTF; cdr3_nt: TGTGCCAGCAGCTTAGGAGGGACAGGGAACTATGGCTACACCTTC
clone_size: -; cdr3_length: 15; v_call: TRBV18; d_call: TRBD1; j_call: TRBJ1-2; cdr3_aa: CASSPSGTGESGYTF; cdr3_nt: TGTGCCAGCTCACCCTCCGGGACAGGGGAAAGTGGCTACACCTTC
clone_size: -; cdr3_length: 15; v_call: TRBV7-9; d_call: TRBD1; j_call: TRBJ1-1; cdr3_aa: CASSLGQGANTEAFF; cdr3_nt: TGTGCCAGCAGCCTCGGACAGGGGGCGAACACTGAAGCTTTCTTT
clone_size: -; cdr3_length: 16; v_call: TRBV9; d_call: -; j_call: TRBJ1-6; cdr3_aa: CASSSDSSSYNSPLHF; cdr3_nt: TGTGCCAGCAGCTCGGACAGCAGCTCCTATAATTCACCCCTCCACTTT
clone_size: -; cdr3_length: 16; v_call: TRBV4-3; d_call: TRBD1; j_call: TRBJ2-7; cdr3_aa: CASSQDKRTGVYEQYF; cdr3_nt: TGCGCCAGCAGCCAAGATAAACGGACAGGAGTCTACGAGCAGTACTTC
clone_size: once; cdr3_length: 15; v_call: TRBV10-3; d_call: TRBD2; j_call: TRBJ2-3; cdr3_aa: CAISQLAGEGDTQYF; cdr3_nt: TGTGCCATCAGTCAACTAGCGGGAGAGGGAGATACGCAGTATTTT
clone_size: -; cdr3_length: 14; v_call: TRBV9; d_call: -; j_call: TRBJ2-5; cdr3_aa: CASSASGRQETQYF; cdr3_nt: TGTGCCAGCAGCGCCAGTGGCCGCCAAGAGACCCAGTACTTC
clone_size: -; cdr3_length: 14; v_call: TRBV4-1; d_call: TRBD2; j_call: TRBJ2-7; cdr3_aa: CASSPGEGWNEQYF; cdr3_nt: TGCGCCAGCAGCCCCGGGGAGGGTTGGAACGAGCAGTACTTC
clone_size: -; cdr3_length: 16; v_call: TRBV21-1; d_call: -; j_call: TRBJ2-1; cdr3_aa: CASSNSGLAVKNEQFF; cdr3_nt: TGTGCCAGCAGCAACTCAGGACTAGCCGTCAAAAATGAGCAGTTCTTC
clone_size: -; cdr3_length: 15; v_call: TRBV7-9; d_call: TRBD1; j_call: TRBJ2-5; cdr3_aa: CASSLNPGQGETQYF; cdr3_nt: TGTGCCAGCAGCCTAAATCCGGGACAGGGAGAGACCCAGTACTTC
clone_size: -; cdr3_length: 15; v_call: TRBV13; d_call: TRBD2; j_call: TRBJ2-7; cdr3_aa: CASSYRTSLLYEQYF; cdr3_nt: TGTGCCAGCAGCTACCGGACTAGCCTCCTCTACGAGCAGTACTTC
clone_size: -; cdr3_length: 14; v_call: TRBV6-6; d_call: TRBD1; j_call: TRBJ2-7; cdr3_aa: CASRGSGQGYEQYF; cdr3_nt: TGTGCCAGCAGAGGGTCGGGACAGGGCTACGAGCAGTACTTC
clone_size: -; cdr3_length: 16; v_call: TRBV5-4; d_call: TRBD1; j_call: TRBJ2-1; cdr3_aa: CASGNRGQGLGNEQFF; cdr3_nt: TGTGCCAGCGGAAACCGGGGACAGGGGCTTGGGAATGAGCAGTTCTTC
clone_size: once; cdr3_length: 17; v_call: TRBV2; d_call: TRBD1; j_call: TRBJ1-5; cdr3_aa: CASSEGTGQWRNQPQHF; cdr3_nt: TGTGCCAGCAGTGAGGGGACAGGCCAATGGAGGAATCAGCCCCAGCATTTT
clone_size: -; cdr3_length: 16; v_call: TRBV7-2; d_call: TRBD2; j_call: TRBJ2-5; cdr3_aa: CASSLELAGGGETQYF; cdr3_nt: TGTGCCAGCAGCTTAGAACTAGCGGGAGGGGGAGAGACCCAGTACTTC
clone_size: -; cdr3_length: 12; v_call: TRBV2; d_call: TRBD1; j_call: TRBJ2-1; cdr3_aa: CASSLTGVGQFF; cdr3_nt: TGTGCCAGCAGCCTCACAGGGGTTGGGCAGTTCTTC
clone_size: -; cdr3_length: 18; v_call: TRBV7-2; d_call: TRBD1; j_call: TRBJ2-3; cdr3_aa: CASSTSGDRGTSTDTQYF; cdr3_nt: TGTGCCAGCAGCACTAGTGGGGACAGGGGGACTAGCACAGATACGCAGTATTTT
clone_size: -; cdr3_length: 14; v_call: TRBV5-1; d_call: TRBD1; j_call: TRBJ2-7; cdr3_aa: CASSLTGGGDEQYF; cdr3_nt: TGCGCCAGCAGCTTGACAGGGGGCGGAGACGAGCAGTACTTC
clone_size: -; cdr3_length: 15; v_call: TRBV2; d_call: -; j_call: TRBJ2-5; cdr3_aa: CASPDPGARLETQYF; cdr3_nt: TGTGCCAGCCCCGACCCGGGAGCGAGACTGGAGACCCAGTACTTC
clone_size: -; cdr3_length: 12; v_call: TRBV10-2; d_call: -; j_call: TRBJ2-3; cdr3_aa: CATGLNTDTQYF; cdr3_nt: TGCGCCACCGGACTCAACACAGATACGCAGTATTTT
clone_size: -; cdr3_length: 13; v_call: TRBV2; d_call: TRBD1; j_call: TRBJ1-2; cdr3_aa: CASQGQGYYGYTF; cdr3_nt: TGTGCCAGCCAAGGACAGGGATACTATGGCTACACCTTC
clone_size: -; cdr3_length: 12; v_call: TRBV6-1; d_call: -; j_call: TRBJ1-1; cdr3_aa: CASRKQGTEAFF; cdr3_nt: TGTGCCAGCAGGAAGCAGGGCACTGAAGCTTTCTTT
clone_size: -; cdr3_length: 15; v_call: TRBV19; d_call: -; j_call: TRBJ2-1; cdr3_aa: CASSRGAGVYNEQFF; cdr3_nt: TGTGCCAGTAGTAGAGGAGCGGGCGTTTACAATGAGCAGTTCTTC
clone_size: -; cdr3_length: 13; v_call: TRBV9; d_call: TRBD1; j_call: TRBJ1-2; cdr3_aa: CASSATGAYGYTF; cdr3_nt: TGTGCCAGCAGCGCCACAGGGGCCTATGGCTACACCTTC